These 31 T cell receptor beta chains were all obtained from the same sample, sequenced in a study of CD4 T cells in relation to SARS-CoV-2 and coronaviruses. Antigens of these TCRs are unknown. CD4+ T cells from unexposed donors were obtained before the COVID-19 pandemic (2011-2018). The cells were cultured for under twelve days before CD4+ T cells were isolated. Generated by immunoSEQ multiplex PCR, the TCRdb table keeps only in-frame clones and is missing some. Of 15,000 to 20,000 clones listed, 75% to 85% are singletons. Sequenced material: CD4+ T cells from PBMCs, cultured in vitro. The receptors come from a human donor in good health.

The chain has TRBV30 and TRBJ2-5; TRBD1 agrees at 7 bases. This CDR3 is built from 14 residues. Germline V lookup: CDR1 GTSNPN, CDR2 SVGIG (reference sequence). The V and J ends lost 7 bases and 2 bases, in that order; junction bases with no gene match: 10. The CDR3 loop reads CALGGQGGQETQYF. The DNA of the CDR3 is TGTGCCTTAGGGGGCCAGGGCGGACAAGAGACCCAGTACTTC.

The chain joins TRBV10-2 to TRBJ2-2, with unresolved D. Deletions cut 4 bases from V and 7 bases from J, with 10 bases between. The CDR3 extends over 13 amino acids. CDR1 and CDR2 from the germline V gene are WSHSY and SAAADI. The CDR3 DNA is TGCGCCAGCAGTGCCCCGGTTGGCGGGGAGCTGTTTTTT. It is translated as CASSAPVGGELFF.

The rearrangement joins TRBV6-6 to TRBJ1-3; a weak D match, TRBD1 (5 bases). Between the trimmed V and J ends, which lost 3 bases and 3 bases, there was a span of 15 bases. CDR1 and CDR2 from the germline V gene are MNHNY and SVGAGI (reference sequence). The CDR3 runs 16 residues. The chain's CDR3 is CASSYSLSGLGNTIYF. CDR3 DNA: TGTGCCAGCAGTTATAGCCTTTCAGGGCTTGGAAACACCATATATTTT.

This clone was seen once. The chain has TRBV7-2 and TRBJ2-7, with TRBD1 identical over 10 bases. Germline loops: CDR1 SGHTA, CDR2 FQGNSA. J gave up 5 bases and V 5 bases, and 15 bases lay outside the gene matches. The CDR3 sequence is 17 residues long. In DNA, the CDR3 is TGTGCCAGCAGCGTTGTGTCCCCACGGGACAGGGGAAACGAGCAGTACTTC. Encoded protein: CASSVVSPRDRGNEQYF.

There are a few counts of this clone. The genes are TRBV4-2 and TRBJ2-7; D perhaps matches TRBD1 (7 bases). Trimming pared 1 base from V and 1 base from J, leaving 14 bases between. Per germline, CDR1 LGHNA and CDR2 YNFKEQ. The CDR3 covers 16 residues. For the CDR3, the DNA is TGTGCCAGCAGCCAAGTGGGCGGGACAGCATCCTACGAGCAGTACTTC. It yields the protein CASSQVGGTASYEQYF.

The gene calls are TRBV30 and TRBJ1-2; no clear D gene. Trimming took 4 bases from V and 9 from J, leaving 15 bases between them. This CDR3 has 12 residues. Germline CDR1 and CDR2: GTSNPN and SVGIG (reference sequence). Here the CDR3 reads CAWNRREGSYTF. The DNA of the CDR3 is TGTGCCTGGAACCGACGGGAGGGCAGCTACACCTTC.

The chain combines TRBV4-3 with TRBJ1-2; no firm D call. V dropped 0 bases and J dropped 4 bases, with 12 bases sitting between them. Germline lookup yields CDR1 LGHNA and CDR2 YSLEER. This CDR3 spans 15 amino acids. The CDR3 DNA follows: TGCGCCAGCAGCCAAGAAGAGGGTGGTAGCTATGGCTACACCTTC. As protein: CASSQEEGGSYGYTF.

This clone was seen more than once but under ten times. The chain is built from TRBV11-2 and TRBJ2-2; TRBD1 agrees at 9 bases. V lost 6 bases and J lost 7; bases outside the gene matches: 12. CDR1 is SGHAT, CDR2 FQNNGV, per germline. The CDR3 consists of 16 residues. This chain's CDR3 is CASSFQTGTGIGELFF. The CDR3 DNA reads TGTGCCAGCAGTTTTCAAACCGGGACAGGGATCGGGGAGCTGTTTTTT.

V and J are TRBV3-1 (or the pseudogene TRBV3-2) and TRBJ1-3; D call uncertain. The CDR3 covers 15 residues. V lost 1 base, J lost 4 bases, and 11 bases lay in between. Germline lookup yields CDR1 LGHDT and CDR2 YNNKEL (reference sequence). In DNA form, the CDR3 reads TGTGCCAGCAGCCAAGTGCCGGGTCCGGGAAACACCATATATTTT. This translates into CASSQVPGPGNTIYF.

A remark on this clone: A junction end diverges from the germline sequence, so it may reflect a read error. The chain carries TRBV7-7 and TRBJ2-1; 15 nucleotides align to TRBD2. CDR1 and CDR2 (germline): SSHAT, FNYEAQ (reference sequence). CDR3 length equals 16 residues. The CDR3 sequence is CASSLGLAGGGNEQFF. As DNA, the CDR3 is TGTGCTAGCAGCTTAGGACTAGCGGGAGGGGGCAATGAGCAGTTCTTC.

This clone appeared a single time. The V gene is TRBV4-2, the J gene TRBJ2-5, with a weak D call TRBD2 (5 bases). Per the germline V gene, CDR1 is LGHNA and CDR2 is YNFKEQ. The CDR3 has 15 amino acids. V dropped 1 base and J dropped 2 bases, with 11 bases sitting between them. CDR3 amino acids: CASSQALTGQETQYF. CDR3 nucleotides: TGTGCCAGCAGCCAAGCCCTAACGGGACAAGAGACCCAGTACTTC.

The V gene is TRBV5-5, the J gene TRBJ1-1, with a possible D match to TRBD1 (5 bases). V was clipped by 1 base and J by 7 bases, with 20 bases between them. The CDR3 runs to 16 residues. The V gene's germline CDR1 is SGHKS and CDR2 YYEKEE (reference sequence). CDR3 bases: TGTGCCAGCAGCTTGTACTTCTTGGCTCAGGGAGTTGAAGCTTTCTTT. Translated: CASSLYFLAQGVEAFF.

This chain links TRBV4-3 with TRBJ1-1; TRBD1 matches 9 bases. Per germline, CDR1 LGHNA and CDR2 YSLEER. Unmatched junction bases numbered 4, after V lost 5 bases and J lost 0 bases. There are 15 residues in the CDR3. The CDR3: CASSRWTGVNTEAFF. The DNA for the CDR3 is TGCGCCAGCAGCAGGTGGACAGGGGTGAACACTGAAGCTTTCTTT.

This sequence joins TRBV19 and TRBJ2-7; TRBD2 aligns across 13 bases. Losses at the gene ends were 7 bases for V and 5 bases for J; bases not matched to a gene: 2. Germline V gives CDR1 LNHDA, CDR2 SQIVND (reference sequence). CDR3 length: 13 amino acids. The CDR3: CASTGTSGNEQYF. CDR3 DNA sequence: TGTGCCAGTACCGGGACTAGCGGGAACGAGCAGTACTTC.

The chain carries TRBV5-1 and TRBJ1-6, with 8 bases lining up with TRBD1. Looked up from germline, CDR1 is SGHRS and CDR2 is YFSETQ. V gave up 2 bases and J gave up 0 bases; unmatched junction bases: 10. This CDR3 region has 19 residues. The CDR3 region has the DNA TGCGCCAGCAGCTTCTTGTCCAACAGGGGGAACTCCTATAATTCACCCCTCCACTTT. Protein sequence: CASSFLSNRGNSYNSPLHF.

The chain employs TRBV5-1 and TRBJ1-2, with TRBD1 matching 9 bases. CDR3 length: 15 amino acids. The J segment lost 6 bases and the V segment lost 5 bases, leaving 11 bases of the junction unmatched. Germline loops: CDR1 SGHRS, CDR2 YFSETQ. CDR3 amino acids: CASSPSTGGANGYTF. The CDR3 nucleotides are TGCGCCAGCAGTCCCTCGACAGGGGGGGCCAATGGCTACACCTTC.

The chain's CDR3 is CASHKGGAGETQYF. CDR3 sequence (DNA): TGTGCCAGCCACAAGGGAGGGGCTGGGGAGACCCAGTACTTC. The rearrangement links TRBV2 to TRBJ2-5; TRBD2 matches at 7 bases. This CDR3 is built from 14 residues. J gave up 5 bases and V 8 bases, and 11 bases lay outside the gene matches. Germline assignment: CDR1 SNHLY and CDR2 FYNNEI.

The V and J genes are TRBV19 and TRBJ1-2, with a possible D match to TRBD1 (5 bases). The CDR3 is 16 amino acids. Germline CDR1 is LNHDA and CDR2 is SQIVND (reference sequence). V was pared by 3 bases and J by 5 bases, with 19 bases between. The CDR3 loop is CASSMTDAMRVYGYTF. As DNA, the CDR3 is TGTGCCAGTAGTATGACAGATGCTATGAGGGTATATGGCTACACCTTC.

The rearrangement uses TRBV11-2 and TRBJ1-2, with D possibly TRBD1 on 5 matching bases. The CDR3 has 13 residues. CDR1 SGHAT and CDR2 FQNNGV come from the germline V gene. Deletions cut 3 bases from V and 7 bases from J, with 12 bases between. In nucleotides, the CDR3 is TGTGCCAGCAGCTTGCTAGGGGCAGGTGGCTACACCTTC. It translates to CASSLLGAGGYTF.

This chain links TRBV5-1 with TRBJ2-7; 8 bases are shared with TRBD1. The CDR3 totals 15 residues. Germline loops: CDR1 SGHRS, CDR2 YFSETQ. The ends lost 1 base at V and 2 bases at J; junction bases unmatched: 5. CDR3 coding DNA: TGCGCCAGCAGCTTGACCCCGACAGGGGCCTACGAGCAGTACTTC. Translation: CASSLTPTGAYEQYF.

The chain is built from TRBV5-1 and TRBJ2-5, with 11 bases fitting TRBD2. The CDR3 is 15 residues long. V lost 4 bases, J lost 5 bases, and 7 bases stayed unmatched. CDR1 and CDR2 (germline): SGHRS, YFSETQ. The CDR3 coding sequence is TGCGCCAGCAGCACAACTAGCGGGGGATTGGAGACCCAGTACTTC. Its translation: CASSTTSGGLETQYF.

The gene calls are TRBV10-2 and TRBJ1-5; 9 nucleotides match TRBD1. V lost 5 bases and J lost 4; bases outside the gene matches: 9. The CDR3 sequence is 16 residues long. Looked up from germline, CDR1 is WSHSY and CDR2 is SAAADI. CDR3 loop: CASSRQGQGSNQPQHF. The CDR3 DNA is TGCGCCAGCAGTCGACAGGGACAGGGCTCTAATCAGCCCCAGCATTTT.

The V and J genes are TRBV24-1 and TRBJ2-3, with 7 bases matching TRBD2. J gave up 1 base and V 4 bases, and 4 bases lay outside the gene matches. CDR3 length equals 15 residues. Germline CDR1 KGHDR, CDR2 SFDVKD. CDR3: CATSDRGSGTDTQYF. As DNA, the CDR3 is TGTGCCACCAGTGACCGCGGGAGTGGCACAGATACGCAGTATTTT.

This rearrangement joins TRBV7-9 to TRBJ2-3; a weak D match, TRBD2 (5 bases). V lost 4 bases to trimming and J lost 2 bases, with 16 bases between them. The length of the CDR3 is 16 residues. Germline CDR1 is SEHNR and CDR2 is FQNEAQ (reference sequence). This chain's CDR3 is CASSSSSLATTDTQYF. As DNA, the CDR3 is TGTGCCAGCAGCTCCTCAAGCCTAGCTACCACAGATACGCAGTATTTT.

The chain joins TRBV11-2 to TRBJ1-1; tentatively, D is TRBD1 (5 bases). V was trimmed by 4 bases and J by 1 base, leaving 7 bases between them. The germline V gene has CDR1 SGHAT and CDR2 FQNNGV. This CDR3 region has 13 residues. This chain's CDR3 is CASSSGQNTEAFF. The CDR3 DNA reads TGTGCCAGCAGCTCCGGACAGAACACTGAAGCTTTCTTT.

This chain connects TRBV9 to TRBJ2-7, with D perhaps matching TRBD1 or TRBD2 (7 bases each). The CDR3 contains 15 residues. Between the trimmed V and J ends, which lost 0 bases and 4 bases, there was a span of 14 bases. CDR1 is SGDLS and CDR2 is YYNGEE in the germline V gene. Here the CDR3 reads CASSVGGGGAYEQYF. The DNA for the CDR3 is TGTGCCAGCAGCGTAGGGGGAGGGGGCGCATACGAGCAGTACTTC.

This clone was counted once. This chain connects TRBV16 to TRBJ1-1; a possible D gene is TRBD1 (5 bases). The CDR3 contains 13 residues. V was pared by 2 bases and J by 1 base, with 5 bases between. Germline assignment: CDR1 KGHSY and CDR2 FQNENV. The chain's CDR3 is CASSQQGNTEAFF. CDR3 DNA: TGTGCCAGCAGCCAACAGGGGAACACTGAAGCTTTCTTT.

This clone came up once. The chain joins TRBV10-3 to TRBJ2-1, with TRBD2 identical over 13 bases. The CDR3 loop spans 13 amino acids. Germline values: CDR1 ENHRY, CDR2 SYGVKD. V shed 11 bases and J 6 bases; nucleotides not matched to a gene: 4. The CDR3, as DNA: TGTGCCGGGGGACTAGCGGGGAGCAATGAGCAGTTCTTC. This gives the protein CAGGLAGSNEQFF.

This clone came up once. The CDR3, as DNA: TGTGCCAGCGGGCCGGGACTAGCCGACTTAAGCTCCTACGAGCAGTACTTC. As protein: CASGPGLADLSSYEQYF. V usage is TRBV7-9 and J usage is TRBJ2-7; 9 bases line up with TRBD2. Germline assignment: CDR1 SEHNR and CDR2 FQNEAQ (reference sequence). J lost 0 bases, V lost 8 bases, and 14 bases had no gene match. The CDR3 is 17 residues long.

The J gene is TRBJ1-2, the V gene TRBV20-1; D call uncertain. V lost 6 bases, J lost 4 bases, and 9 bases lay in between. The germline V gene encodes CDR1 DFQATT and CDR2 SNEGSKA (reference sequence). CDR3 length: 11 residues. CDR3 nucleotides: TGCAGTGCCCGTAAGGTCTATGGCTACACCTTC. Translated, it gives CSARKVYGYTF.

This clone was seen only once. The CDR3 bases are TGCAGCGGTGGATGGGGGAACACTGAAGCTTTCTTT. Translation gives CSGGWGNTEAFF. The chain combines TRBV29-1 with TRBJ1-1; D is unclear. Germline V gives CDR1 SQVTM, CDR2 ANQGSEA. Trimming pared 7 bases from V and 1 base from J, leaving 10 bases between. This CDR3 comprises 12 residues.